The 32 T cell receptor beta chains below come from one sample, sequenced in a study of OX40 agonist ivuxolimab in advanced cancers. Libraries were constructed by the immunoSEQ multiplex PCR assay. TCRdb stores this immuneACCESS table with in-frame sequences only. Part of the clones is absent; in the studies checked, under half of the shortfall reflects unresolved V genes, and no reason is known for the rest. The sample table lists approximately 50,000 clones, around nine tenths of them with a count of one. The leading ten clones occupy under 0.8% of the sample. Sequenced here: CD4+ or CD8+ T cells sorted from blood, sampled in a trial of the OX40 agonist ivuxolimab. All receptors derive from an adult with an advanced solid tumor such as melanoma, head and neck, liver or kidney cancer.

As for this clone: Sequence at one end of the junction differs from germline and may be a read error. This rearrangement joins TRBV7-7 to TRBJ2-3; 9 nucleotides agree with TRBD1. This CDR3 spans 14 amino acids. Germline lookup yields CDR1 SSHAT and CDR2 FNYEAQ (reference sequence). The chain's CDR3 is CASSLGQGLDTQYF. CDR3 nucleotide sequence: TGTGCTAGCAGCTTGGGACAGGGACTGGATACGCAGTATTTT.

The chain has TRBV2 and TRBJ1-3; D gene ambiguous. The germline gives CDR1 SNHLY, CDR2 FYNNEI. The germline V and J ends were trimmed by 5 bases and 3 bases, with 8 bases remaining between them. This CDR3 is built from 13 residues. The CDR3 nucleotides read TGTGCCAGCAGTATGGGGATTGGAAACACCATATATTTT. Protein product: CASSMGIGNTIYF.

The rearrangement joins TRBV6-5 to TRBJ2-7; 11 nucleotides align to TRBD2. The V segment lost 7 bases and the J segment 6 bases; nucleotides outside the gene matches: 8. The CDR3 is 14 amino acids. Per germline, CDR1 MNHEY and CDR2 SVGAGI. For the CDR3, the DNA is TGTGCCAGCACCTTAGCGGGAGGGATGGCCGAGCAGTACTTC. Amino acids: CASTLAGGMAEQYF.

The CDR3, as DNA: TGTGCCAGTAGTAACCGAGGATGGGAGACCCAGTACTTC. As protein: CASSNRGWETQYF. The chain couples TRBV19 to TRBJ2-5; no clear D gene. Germline V gene data show CDR1 as LNHDA and CDR2 as SQIVND (reference sequence). CDR3 length equals 13 residues. With 4 bases removed from V and 5 bases from J, the gap between germline ends came to 11 bases. Using reference TRBV19 and TRBJ2-5 for the parts outside the CDR3, the full variable domain is DGGITQSPKYLFRKEGQNVTLSCEQNLNHDAMYWYRQDPGQGLRLIYYSQIVNDFQKGDIAEGYSVSREKKESFPLTVTSAQKNPTAFYLCASSNRGWETQYFGPGTRLLVL.

This clone appeared a few times. The J gene is TRBJ1-5, the V gene TRBV6-6; no definite D call. The CDR3 runs 13 residues. The V end was cut by 6 bases, the J end by 4 bases, with 10 bases between. From germline, CDR1 is MNHNY and CDR2 SVGAGI (reference sequence). DNA for the CDR3: TGTGCCAGCAGCTCAGACATTAATCAGCCCCAGCATTTT. This translates into CASSSDINQPQHF.

The V gene is TRBV5-1, the J gene TRBJ2-1; 11 bases line up with TRBD2. Germline-derived CDR1 and CDR2 are SGHRS and YFSETQ. There are 16 residues in the CDR3. J lost 7 bases, V lost 0 bases, and 6 bases had no gene match. The CDR3 nucleotides read TGCGCCAGCAGCTTGGAAGGGACTAGCGGCTTTAATGAGCAGTTCTTC. As protein: CASSLEGTSGFNEQFF.

The chain has TRBV4-3 and TRBJ2-3, with 10 nucleotides matching TRBD2. The CDR3 spans 16 residues. Germline values: CDR1 LGHNA, CDR2 YSLEER. J lost 5 bases, V lost 1 base, and 6 bases had no gene match. The CDR3 region is CASSQAPSGSQDTQYF. The DNA for the CDR3 is TGCGCCAGCAGCCAAGCGCCTAGCGGGAGCCAAGATACGCAGTATTTT.

The J gene is TRBJ2-1, the V gene TRBV2, with D perhaps matching TRBD2 (6 bases). Trimming took off 4 bases at V and 0 bases at J, with 10 bases between the two ends. Germline CDR1 is SNHLY and CDR2 is FYNNEI. This CDR3 comprises 15 residues. In DNA, the CDR3 is TGTGCCAGCAGTGGGGGCGGGATCTCCTACAATGAGCAGTTCTTC. Translation: CASSGGGISYNEQFF.

This chain links TRBV11-3 with TRBJ2-1, with TRBD2 identical over 14 bases. The V segment lost 5 bases and the J segment 4 bases; nucleotides outside the gene matches: 13. The CDR3 totals 19 residues. Germline V gene sequence: CDR1 SGHNT, CDR2 YENEEA. The DNA of the CDR3 is TGTGCCAGCAGCCCCGAGGGGACTAGCGGGAGTATGGTTTACAATGAGCAGTTCTTC. Translation gives CASSPEGTSGSMVYNEQFF.

This clone was seen more than once but under ten times. V and J are TRBV5-1 and TRBJ2-3; perhaps TRBD2 as D (6 bases). This CDR3 is built from 14 residues. Germline CDR1 SGHRS, CDR2 YFSETQ. V was clipped by 4 bases and J by 0 bases, with 9 bases between them. The CDR3 bases are TGCGCCAGCAGCATCGGGACTAGCACAGATACGCAGTATTTT. Translated: CASSIGTSTDTQYF.

The chain recombines TRBV5-3 with TRBJ2-7; no definite D call. TRBV5-3 is known as an ORF, though its function is uncertain. Trimming cost V 0 bases and J 2 bases, with 6 bases left between them. CDR3 length: 13 amino acids. The CDR3 is CARSLAQTYEQYF. Here the CDR3 DNA reads TGTGCCAGAAGCTTGGCACAGACCTACGAGCAGTACTTC.

The chain carries TRBV27 and TRBJ2-7; D call uncertain. In germline, CDR1 is MNHEY, CDR2 SMNVEV (reference sequence). V was clipped by 1 base and J by 6 bases, with 19 bases between them. The CDR3 consists of 16 residues. The CDR3 loop is CASSLFPSASLIEQYF. CDR3 nucleotides: TGTGCCAGCAGTTTATTCCCCTCGGCGTCGCTGATCGAGCAGTACTTC.

V gene TRBV7-2 combines with J gene TRBJ2-5, with D unclear. The CDR3 is 14 amino acids. The V end lost 5 bases, the J end lost 1 base, and 11 bases lay between the germline ends. CDR1 is SGHTA, CDR2 FQGNSA, per germline. CDR3 in amino acids: CASSERRSQETQYF. CDR3 sequence (DNA): TGTGCCAGCAGCGAAAGACGTAGCCAAGAGACCCAGTACTTC. Looking up the rest from reference TRBV7-2 and TRBJ2-5 gives the full variable domain: GAGVSQSPSNKVTEKGKDVELRCDPISGHTALYWYRQSLGQGLEFLIYFQGNSAPDKSGLPSDRFSAERTGGSVSTLTIQRTQQEDSAVYLCASSERRSQETQYFGPGTRLLVL.

V gene TRBV11-2 combines with J gene TRBJ2-5; tentative D call: TRBD1 (6 bases). CDR1 is SGHAT and CDR2 is FQNNGV in the germline V gene. The CDR3 length is 14 residues. The ends were cut back, 4 bases at V and 5 bases at J, with 14 bases in the middle. CDR3 coding DNA: TGTGCCAGCAGCTCTTCAGGGGAGCGCGAGACCCAGTACTTC. Its protein is CASSSSGERETQYF.

The chain combines TRBV25-1 with TRBJ2-5; 7 positions match TRBD2. The V segment lost 1 base and the J segment 5 bases; nucleotides outside the gene matches: 1. Germline assignment: CDR1 MGHDK and CDR2 SYGVNS. CDR3 length: 13 residues. The CDR3 sequence is CASSEWEGETQYF. The CDR3 DNA reads TGTGCCAGCAGTGAATGGGAGGGGGAGACCCAGTACTTC.

The rearrangement joins TRBV7-2 to TRBJ2-2; TRBD2 matches 9 bases. Germline assignment: CDR1 SGHTA and CDR2 FQGNSA. The CDR3 sequence is 16 residues long. V lost 4 bases to trimming and J lost 6 bases; unmatched junction nucleotides: 9. Here the CDR3 DNA reads TGTGCCAGCAGCTCGCTAGCGGGATCCCCCGCCGGGGAGCTGTTTTTT. Translated: CASSSLAGSPAGELFF.

The J gene is TRBJ1-4, the V gene TRBV19, with D perhaps TRBD1 (6 bases). Deletions cut 6 bases from V and 1 base from J, with 12 bases between. The CDR3 is made up of 15 amino acids. Germline lookup yields CDR1 LNHDA and CDR2 SQIVND (reference sequence). CDR3 DNA: TGTGCCAGTAGGGAGATAGGGGGAACTAATGAAAAACTGTTTTTT. Translating it yields CASREIGGTNEKLFF. Drawing the rest from reference TRBV19 and TRBJ1-4, the complete variable domain is DGGITQSPKYLFRKEGQNVTLSCEQNLNHDAMYWYRQDPGQGLRLIYYSQIVNDFQKGDIAEGYSVSREKKESFPLTVTSAQKNPTAFYLCASREIGGTNEKLFFGSGTQLSVL.

The genes are TRBV18 and TRBJ2-7; no reliable D call. The germline V and J ends were trimmed by 4 bases and 6 bases, with 10 bases remaining between them. From germline, CDR1 is KGHSH and CDR2 LQKENI. The length of the CDR3 is 12 residues. CDR3 in DNA: TGTGCCAGCTCACTCCAGAGTACCGAGCAGTACTTC. It translates to CASSLQSTEQYF. Full variable domain (remainder filled in from reference TRBV18 and TRBJ2-7): NAGVMQNPRHLVRRRGQEARLRCSPMKGHSHVYWYRQLPEEGLKFMVYLQKENIIDESGMPKERFSAEFPKEGPSILRIQQVVRGDSAAYFCASSLQSTEQYFGPGTRLTVT.

This clone was recorded once. This chain joins TRBV6-6 and TRBJ1-2; unclear D gene. From germline, CDR1 is MNHNY and CDR2 SVGAGI (reference sequence). CDR3 length: 10 amino acids. Trimming removed 6 bases from V and 7 bases from J, with 6 bases in between. The CDR3 DNA sequence: TGTGCCAGCAGCTCTATTGGCTACACCTTC. Amino acids: CASSSIGYTF.

The genes are TRBV10-2 and TRBJ1-2, with D tentatively TRBD1 (5 bases). Germline values: CDR1 WSHSY, CDR2 SAAADI. The CDR3 sequence is 12 residues long. V lost 3 bases and J lost 8, with 10 bases in between. The chain's CDR3 is CASSEGVRGYTF. The CDR3 DNA sequence: TGCGCCAGCAGTGAAGGGGTTCGAGGCTACACCTTC.

V usage is TRBV18 and J usage is TRBJ2-2; D uncertain. Germline loops: CDR1 KGHSH, CDR2 LQKENI. CDR3 length: 14 amino acids. Deletions cut 4 bases from V and 5 bases from J, with 11 bases between. CDR3 coding DNA: TGTGCCAGCTCACAAGAGTTGAGGACCGGGGAGCTGTTTTTT. Residues: CASSQELRTGELFF.

This chain joins TRBV7-8 and TRBJ1-6; D may be TRBD1 (5 bases). The CDR3 covers 14 residues. Germline V gene data show CDR1 as SGHVS and CDR2 as FQNEAQ. Trimming cost V 1 base and J 7 bases, with 8 bases left between them. The CDR3 loop is CASSLVGVNSPLHF. The CDR3 coding sequence is TGTGCCAGCAGCTTAGTAGGGGTAAATTCACCCCTCCACTTT.

In its sample, this clone was seen once. The chain recombines TRBV7-9 with TRBJ2-5; TRBD1 is a possible D gene (5 bases). The CDR3 spans 13 residues. Per germline, CDR1 SEHNR and CDR2 FQNEAQ (reference sequence). Between the trimmed V and J ends, which lost 5 bases and 1 base, there was a span of 8 bases. This CDR3 reads CASSRRVQETQYF. For the CDR3, the DNA is TGTGCCAGCAGCCGCAGGGTCCAAGAGACCCAGTACTTC. Supplemented by reference TRBV7-9 and TRBJ2-5, the full variable domain reads DTGVSQNPRHKITKRGQNVTFRCDPISEHNRLYWYRQTLGQGPEFLTYFQNEAQLEKSRLLSDRFSAERPKGSFSTLEIQRTEQGDSAMYLCASSRRVQETQYFGPGTRLLVL.

In this sample, this clone turned up a few times. J is TRBJ1-5 and V is TRBV19; perhaps TRBD1 as D (5 bases). The V end was cut by 3 bases, the J end by 2 bases, with 11 bases between. Germline CDR1 and CDR2: LNHDA and SQIVND (reference sequence). The CDR3 contains 15 residues. DNA for the CDR3: TGTGCCAGTAGTATTGCGATGGGGGGCAATCAGCCCCAGCATTTT. Translation gives CASSIAMGGNQPQHF.

The J gene is TRBJ1-4, the V gene TRBV18, with D tentatively TRBD1 (5 bases). With 3 bases removed from V and 8 bases from J, the gap between germline ends came to 16 bases. CDR1 and CDR2 from the germline V gene are KGHSH and LQKENI. The CDR3 contains 15 residues. The CDR3 DNA sequence: TGTGCCAGCTCACCGACATCCAGGGCTGGGGAAAAACTGTTTTTT. Protein: CASSPTSRAGEKLFF. The whole variable domain, filled in from reference TRBV18 and TRBJ1-4, reads NAGVMQNPRHLVRRRGQEARLRCSPMKGHSHVYWYRQLPEEGLKFMVYLQKENIIDESGMPKERFSAEFPKEGPSILRIQQVVRGDSAAYFCASSPTSRAGEKLFFGSGTQLSVL.

The chain couples TRBV5-6 to TRBJ1-6; D uncertain. This CDR3 is 15 amino acids long. Germline V gene data show CDR1 as SGHDT and CDR2 as YYEEEE. V lost 0 bases to trimming and J lost 10 bases, with 14 bases between them. CDR3 coding DNA: TGTGCCAGCAGCTTGGGCAGGCTCGAAGGCTCACCCCTCCACTTT. Amino acid sequence: CASSLGRLEGSPLHF.

The CDR3 loop is CASNGLAADTQYF. In DNA, the CDR3 is TGTGCCAGCAACGGACTAGCGGCAGATACGCAGTATTTT. The V and J genes are TRBV6-5 and TRBJ2-3; the match to TRBD2 covers 10 bases. V trimming: 7 bases; J trimming: 4 bases; junction bases outside the gene matches: 2. Germline CDR1 reads MNHEY; CDR2 reads SVGAGI. The CDR3 has 13 amino acids.

The chain couples TRBV7-2 to TRBJ2-7; D unresolved. Germline V lookup: CDR1 SGHTA, CDR2 FQGNSA. The CDR3 totals 12 residues. V lost 4 bases and J 2 bases, leaving 6 bases between the germline ends. CDR3 sequence (DNA): TGTGCCAGCAGCTCGACTCCCTACGAGCAGTACTTC. It encodes CASSSTPYEQYF.

This clone was detected only a few times. The CDR3 sequence is CASTPEEHLVAQETQYF. CDR3 nucleotides: TGTGCCAGCACCCCGGAGGAACACCTCGTAGCCCAAGAGACCCAGTACTTC. The chain combines TRBV9 with TRBJ2-5; the D gene is possibly TRBD2 (5 bases). V was trimmed by 6 bases and J by 1 base, leaving 22 bases between them. The CDR3 totals 17 residues. Germline V gives CDR1 SGDLS, CDR2 YYNGEE.

The chain links TRBV2 to TRBJ2-7; 10 positions agree with TRBD1. Germline CDR1 reads SNHLY; CDR2 reads FYNNEI. V lost 5 bases and J lost 7; bases outside the gene matches: 8. This CDR3 is built from 14 residues. CDR3 protein: CASSSGTGVGEQYF. CDR3 in DNA: TGTGCCAGCAGTTCCGGGACAGGGGTTGGGGAGCAGTACTTC.

The V call is TRBV7-2, the J call TRBJ2-2, with 10 bases fitting TRBD1. The germline V gene has CDR1 SGHTA and CDR2 FQGNSA. Trimming took 3 bases from V and 6 from J; bases not matched to a gene: 4. The CDR3 covers 15 residues. CDR3 loop: CASSFGTGVPGELFF. CDR3 bases: TGTGCCAGCAGCTTTGGGACAGGGGTCCCCGGGGAGCTGTTTTTT.

This chain links TRBV18 with TRBJ1-2; 9 bases match TRBD1. With V trimmed by 5 bases and J by 4 bases, 8 bases remained unmatched. From germline, CDR1 is KGHSH and CDR2 LQKENI. CDR3 length: 15 amino acids. The CDR3 nucleotides are TGTGCCAGCTCAAACACAGGGGGCGCGGTCTATGGCTACACCTTC. This translates into CASSNTGGAVYGYTF.